The following is a TCR beta chain sequence with its context. Its matching antigen is unknown. CDR1 and CDR2 from the germline V gene are ENHRY and SYGVKD. The CDR3 is 13 amino acids. Trimming cost V 0 bases and J 2 bases, with 5 bases left between them. One entry per CDR3 protein results from TCRdb running MiXCR on the 5' RACE reads. The data show about 200,000 distinct CDR3 sequences, approximately 7.3% seen once. These data belong to a study of CD8 T cells in ankylosing spondylitis. Study-wide points: Apparently characteristic of ankylosing spondylitis blood was a TCR beta motif (about eight highly homologous variants).

Specimen: blood, either unsorted or a sorted T cell fraction (not recorded which). The gene calls are TRBV10-3 and TRBJ2-7; D ambiguous. The receptor was isolated from a male donor with ankylosing spondylitis. The chain's CDR3 is CAISESQPYEQYF. CDR3 in DNA: TGTGCCATCAGTGAGTCCCAGCCCTACGAGCAGTACTTC.